What follows are 13 T cell receptor beta chains derived from one specimen sequenced in a study of identical twins. MiXCR, applied by TCRdb to the 5' RACE reads, yields one record per CDR3 protein. Here the sample spans hundreds of thousands of distinct CDR3 sequences, over 15% being singletons. This sample was also put to use in a study of T cells expressing NK-cell markers.

What was sequenced was PBMCs. Receptors originate from a woman aged 18-29 years in good health.

V gene TRBV3-1 combines with J gene TRBJ2-3, with D possibly called TRBD1 or TRBD2 (5 bases each). V lost 0 bases to trimming and J lost 4 bases, with 11 bases between them. The CDR3 loop spans 15 amino acids. In germline, CDR1 is LGHDT, CDR2 YNNKEL (reference sequence). CDR3 in amino acids: CASSQDWGSADTQYF. The CDR3 DNA sequence: TGTGCCAGCAGCCAAGATTGGGGGAGCGCAGATACGCAGTATTTT.

This clonotype was observed a handful of times. CDR3 in amino acids: CASSLAGPPRHEQYF. The CDR3 nucleotides are TGTGCCAGCAGCTTAGCGGGGCCCCCCCGGCACGAGCAGTACTTC. V gene TRBV11-3 combines with J gene TRBJ2-7; D is tentatively TRBD1 or TRBD2 (5 bases each). Germline CDR1 is SGHNT and CDR2 is YENEEA. Trimming stripped 1 base from V and 5 bases from J, with 15 bases between. CDR3 length equals 15 residues.

Many counts were recorded for this clonotype. The gene calls are TRBV12-3 or TRBV12-4 and TRBJ2-7; no firm D call. V gave up 5 bases and J gave up 3 bases, with 17 bases separating them. The CDR3 spans 15 residues. The CDR3 is CASSLLCGGGYEQYF. The CDR3 DNA reads as TGTGCCAGCAGTCTGCTTTGTGGCGGCGGCTACGAGCAGTACTTC.

This clonotype was detected only a few times. The V call is TRBV20-1, the J call TRBJ2-7; TRBD2 agrees at 11 bases. The CDR3 is 15 amino acids. J was trimmed by 2 bases and V by 4 bases; bases with no gene match: 7. Germline V CDR1 and CDR2: DFQATT, SNEGSKA (reference sequence). The CDR3 loop reads CSAMGLAGGTYEQYF. As DNA, the CDR3 is TGCAGTGCTATGGGTCTAGCGGGGGGAACCTACGAGCAGTACTTC.

The rearrangement links TRBV15 to TRBJ2-7; D is possibly TRBD2 (5 bases). V was shortened by 6 bases and J by 3 bases, with 9 bases between the two germline ends. CDR3 length equals 12 residues. Looked up from germline, CDR1 is LNHNV and CDR2 is YYDKDF (reference sequence). For the CDR3, the DNA is TGTGCCACCAGTCCGGGGATCTACGAGCAGTACTTC. Translating gives CATSPGIYEQYF.

This clonotype was observed once. The chain has TRBV12-3 or TRBV12-4 and TRBJ2-4; a weak D match, TRBD1 (6 bases). CDR3 length equals 15 residues. V lost 7 bases, J lost 0 bases, and 13 bases lay in between. CDR3 loop: CASNRNREAKNIQYF. The CDR3 bases are TGTGCCAGCAACCGAAACAGGGAAGCCAAAAACATTCAGTACTTC.

This clonotype was picked up one time. The V gene is TRBV25-1, the J gene TRBJ2-5; D may match TRBD1 or TRBD2 (5 bases each). The CDR3 loop spans 15 amino acids. Germline V gene lookup returns CDR1 MGHDK and CDR2 SYGVNS. Trimming removed 2 bases from V and 4 bases from J, with 14 bases in between. The CDR3 region is CASSELGLRGETQYF. In DNA form, the CDR3 reads TGTGCCAGCAGTGAACTAGGGCTGAGGGGAGAGACCCAGTACTTC.

V usage is TRBV25-1 and J usage is TRBJ2-3; D gene uncertain. The CDR3 loop spans 13 amino acids. Germline lookup yields CDR1 MGHDK and CDR2 SYGVNS. V was pared by 2 bases and J by 7 bases, with 10 bases between. This CDR3 reads CASSEAGTNTQYF. The CDR3 nucleotides are TGTGCCAGCAGTGAAGCTGGTACGAATACGCAGTATTTT.

This clonotype has more than one count but fewer than ten. The V gene is TRBV6-1, the J gene TRBJ1-2, with D possibly TRBD1 on 6 matching bases. The CDR3 loop spans 16 amino acids. Trimming removed 6 bases at V and 4 bases at J, with 21 bases between. CDR1 and CDR2 (germline): MNHNS, SASEGT. The CDR3 sequence: CASSPYPTGHLYGYTF. The CDR3 nucleotides are TGTGCCAGCAGCCCCTACCCGACAGGTCACCTCTATGGCTACACCTTC.

The V call is TRBV10-3, the J call TRBJ1-1, with D possibly matching TRBD1 (6 bases). Per germline, CDR1 ENHRY and CDR2 SYGVKD. This CDR3 region has 14 residues. Trimming removed 4 bases at V and 5 bases at J, with 14 bases between. The DNA of the CDR3 is TGTGCCATCAGTGGTGGAGGGGGGGGGACTGAAGCTTTCTTT. It translates to CAISGGGGGTEAFF.

The CDR3 nucleotides are TGCGCCAGCATCGGGGCCGGGGAGACCCAGTACTTC. This gives the protein CASIGAGETQYF. This chain joins TRBV5-1 and TRBJ2-5; D tentatively reads TRBD1 or TRBD2 (5 bases each). V was pared by 6 bases and J by 5 bases, with 11 bases between. There are 12 residues in the CDR3. In germline, CDR1 is SGHRS, CDR2 YFSETQ.

The rearrangement links TRBV18 to TRBJ1-1, with a weak D call TRBD1 (5 bases). The CDR3 sequence is 13 residues long. Between the trimmed V and J ends, which lost 8 bases and 1 base, there was a span of 11 bases. From germline, CDR1 is KGHSH and CDR2 LQKENI. The DNA for the CDR3 is TGTGCCAGCAACGGGGGGACGAACACTGAAGCTTTCTTT. Translation gives CASNGGTNTEAFF.

This clonotype was seen more than once but under ten times. V and J are TRBV6-2 or TRBV6-3 and TRBJ2-1; TRBD2 aligns across 10 bases. Germline lookup yields CDR1 MNHEY and CDR2 SVGEGT. With V trimmed by 2 bases and J by 8 bases, 6 bases remained unmatched. CDR3 length: 15 residues. The CDR3 is CASSYGHSGRHEQFF. The DNA of the CDR3 is TGTGCCAGCAGTTACGGACATAGCGGGAGGCATGAGCAGTTCTTC.